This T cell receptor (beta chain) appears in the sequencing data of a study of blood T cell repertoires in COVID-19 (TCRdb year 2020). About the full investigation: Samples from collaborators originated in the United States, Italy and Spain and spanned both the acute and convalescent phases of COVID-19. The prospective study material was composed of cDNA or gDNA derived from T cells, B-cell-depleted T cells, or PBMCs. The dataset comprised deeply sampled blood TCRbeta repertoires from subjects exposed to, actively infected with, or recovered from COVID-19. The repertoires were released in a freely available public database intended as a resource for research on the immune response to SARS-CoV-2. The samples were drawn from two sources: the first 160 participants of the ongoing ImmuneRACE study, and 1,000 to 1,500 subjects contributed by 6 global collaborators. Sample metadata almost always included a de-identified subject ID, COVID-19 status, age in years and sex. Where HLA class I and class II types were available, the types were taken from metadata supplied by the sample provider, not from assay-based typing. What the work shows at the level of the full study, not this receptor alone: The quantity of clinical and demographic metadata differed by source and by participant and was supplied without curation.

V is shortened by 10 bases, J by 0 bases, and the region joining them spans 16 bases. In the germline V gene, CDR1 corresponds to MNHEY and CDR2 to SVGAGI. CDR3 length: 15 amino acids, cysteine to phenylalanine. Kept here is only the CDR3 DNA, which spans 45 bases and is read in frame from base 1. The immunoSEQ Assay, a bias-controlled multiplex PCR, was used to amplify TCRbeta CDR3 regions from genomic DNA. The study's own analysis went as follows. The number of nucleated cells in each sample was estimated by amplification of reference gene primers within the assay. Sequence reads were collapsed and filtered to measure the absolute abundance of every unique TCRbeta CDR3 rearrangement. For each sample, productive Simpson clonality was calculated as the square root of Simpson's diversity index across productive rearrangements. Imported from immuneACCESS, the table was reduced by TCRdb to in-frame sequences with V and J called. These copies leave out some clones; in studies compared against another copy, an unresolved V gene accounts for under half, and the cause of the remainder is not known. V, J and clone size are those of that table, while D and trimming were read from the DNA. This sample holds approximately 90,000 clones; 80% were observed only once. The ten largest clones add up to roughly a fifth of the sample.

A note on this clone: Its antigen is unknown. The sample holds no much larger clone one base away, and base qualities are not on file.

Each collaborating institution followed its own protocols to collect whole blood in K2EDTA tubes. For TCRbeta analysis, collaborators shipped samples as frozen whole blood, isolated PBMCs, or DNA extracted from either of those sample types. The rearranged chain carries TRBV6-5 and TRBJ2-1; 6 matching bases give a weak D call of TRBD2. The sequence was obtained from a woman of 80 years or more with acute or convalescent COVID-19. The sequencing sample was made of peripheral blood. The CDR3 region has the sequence CAIWDSGSSYNEQFF. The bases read TGTGCCATTTGGGATAGCGGCAGCTCCTACAATGAGCAGTTCTTC.